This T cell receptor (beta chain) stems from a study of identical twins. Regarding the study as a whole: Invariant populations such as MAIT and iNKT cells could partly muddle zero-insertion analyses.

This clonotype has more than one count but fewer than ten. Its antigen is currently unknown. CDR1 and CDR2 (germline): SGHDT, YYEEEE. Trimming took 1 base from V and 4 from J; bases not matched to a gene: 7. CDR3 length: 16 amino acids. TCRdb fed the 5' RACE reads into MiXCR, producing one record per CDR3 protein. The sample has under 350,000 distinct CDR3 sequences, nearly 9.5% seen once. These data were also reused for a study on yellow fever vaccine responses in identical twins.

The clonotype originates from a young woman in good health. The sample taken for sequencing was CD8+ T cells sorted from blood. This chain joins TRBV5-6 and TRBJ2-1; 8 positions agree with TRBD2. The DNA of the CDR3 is TGTGCCAGCAGCTTGCCAGCGGGGGCTCGTTACAATGAGCAGTTCTTC. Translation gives CASSLPAGARYNEQFF.